These 13 T cell receptor beta chains share one sample of origin, sequenced in a study of T cells in Graves' hyperthyroidism and ophthalmopathy. RNA transcripts served as the template for amplifying TCR beta CDR3 regions. The TCR CDR3 was amplified in a first-round RT-PCR using the HTBI primer set. TCRdb called the multiplex PCR reads again in MiXCR, with one record for every CDR3 protein. The data show approximately 610,000 distinct CDR3 sequences, approximately 14% seen once. The specimen sequenced was blood. The source of these receptors is a woman in her 40s with Graves' ophthalmopathy.

This clonotype was counted a few times. The genes are TRBV6-1 and TRBJ1-1; 7 positions agree with TRBD1. The J segment lost 0 bases and the V segment lost 2 bases, leaving 12 bases of the junction unmatched. Germline V gene sequence: CDR1 MNHNS, CDR2 SASEGT. The CDR3 is 18 residues long. CDR3 bases: TGTGCCAGCAGTGAATTTTCGGGACAGACTATGGTGAACACTGAAGCTTTCTTT. This sequence encodes CASSEFSGQTMVNTEAFF.

This clonotype was counted at least ten times. This chain uses TRBV27 with TRBJ2-7, with D perhaps matching TRBD1 (6 bases). CDR3 size: 14 residues. From germline, CDR1 is MNHEY and CDR2 SMNVEV (reference sequence). V was clipped by 6 bases and J by 2 bases, with 14 bases between them. CDR3 residues: CASSPTGQPYEQYF. DNA of the CDR3: TGTGCCAGCAGCCCCACAGGGCAGCCCTACGAGCAGTACTTC.

This clonotype has at least ten counts. This chain uses TRBV9 with TRBJ2-7; D remains ambiguous. V dropped 3 bases and J dropped 6 bases, with 13 bases sitting between them. In germline, CDR1 is SGDLS, CDR2 YYNGEE. This CDR3 spans 13 amino acids. The chain's CDR3 is CASSDPNGPEQYF. The CDR3 coding sequence is TGTGCCAGCAGCGACCCCAATGGACCCGAGCAGTACTTC.

V and J are TRBV14 and TRBJ2-7; 14 bases fit TRBD2. The CDR3 is made up of 16 amino acids. The germline V gene has CDR1 SGHDN and CDR2 FVKESK. Trimming cost V 3 bases and J 13 bases; bases outside gene matches: 14. CDR3 DNA sequence: TGTGCCAGCAGCCACATACTACCGGGACTAGCGGGGGAGACTTACTTC. Translation gives CASSHILPGLAGETYF.

This clonotype has more than one count but fewer than ten. The chain employs TRBV20-1 and TRBJ1-5; 8 bases map to TRBD1. Trimming removed 4 bases from V and 4 bases from J; junction bases left unmatched: 3. The CDR3 has 13 amino acids. Germline V gene sequence: CDR1 DFQATT, CDR2 SNEGSKA (reference sequence). For the CDR3, the DNA is TGCAGTGCTACCCGACAGGGGAATCAGCCCCAGCATTTT. It specifies CSATRQGNQPQHF.

V usage is TRBV11-1 and J usage is TRBJ1-5; D might be TRBD1 (5 bases). Germline CDR1 is SGHAT and CDR2 is FQDESV (reference sequence). The V end lost 4 bases, the J end lost 3 bases, and 16 bases lay between the germline ends. This CDR3 is built from 16 residues. DNA for the CDR3: TGTGCCAGCAGCTCCCCGGACATTTTCCCCAATCAGCCCCAGCATTTT. Protein: CASSSPDIFPNQPQHF.

With regard to this clonotype: The junction departs from the called germline gene at one end, perhaps through a read error. CDR3 DNA sequence: TGTGCCAGCAGCCAAGGGACGGACTACAAGCAGTACTTC. This gives the protein CASSQGTDYKQYF. The J gene is TRBJ2-7, the V gene TRBV3-1, with D possibly being TRBD2 (6 bases). Germline V lookup: CDR1 LGHDT, CDR2 YNNKEL (reference sequence). This CDR3 comprises 13 residues.

At least ten counts were recorded for this clonotype. The V gene is TRBV12-3 or TRBV12-4, the J gene TRBJ2-7; the D is unclear. The CDR3 sequence is 12 residues long. V was clipped by 3 bases and J by 6 bases, with 9 bases between them. The CDR3, as DNA: TGTGCCAGCAGTTTGGGCGGTATCGAGCAGTACTTC. Translating it yields CASSLGGIEQYF.

There are many counts of this clonotype. This sequence joins TRBV7-9 and TRBJ2-7; possibly TRBD1 for D (6 bases). Trimming pared 4 bases from V and 0 bases from J, leaving 13 bases between. CDR3 length: 15 residues. The germline CDR1 and CDR2 sequences are SEHNR and FQNEAQ (reference sequence). CDR3 region: CASSSMGHLSYEQYF. The CDR3 region has the DNA TGTGCCAGCAGCTCCATGGGACACCTCTCCTACGAGCAGTACTTC.

This clonotype came up many times. The chain carries TRBV7-8 and TRBJ1-5; no reliable D call. The ends were cut back, 1 base at V and 3 bases at J, with 10 bases in the middle. Per the germline V gene, CDR1 is SGHVS and CDR2 is FQNEAQ. This CDR3 is 15 amino acids long. The CDR3: CASSLGAEHNQPQHF. As DNA, the CDR3 is TGTGCCAGCAGCTTAGGTGCAGAACACAATCAGCCCCAGCATTTT.

This clonotype was detected ten times or more. This chain connects TRBV15 to TRBJ2-7; D may be TRBD1 (7 bases). The CDR3 runs to 20 residues. Germline V gene data show CDR1 as LNHNV and CDR2 as YYDKDF (reference sequence). Trimming stripped 3 bases from V and 7 bases from J, with 34 bases between. CDR3: CATSSPLAARGGTEVGEQYF. The DNA of the CDR3 is TGTGCCACCAGCAGTCCGCTGGCCGCCCGTGGAGGGACAGAGGTGGGTGAGCAGTACTTC.

This clonotype has only one observation. The chain employs TRBV6-1 and TRBJ2-5, with 16 bases matching TRBD2. V shed 2 bases and J 7 bases; nucleotides not matched to a gene: 13. The germline gives CDR1 MNHNS, CDR2 SASEGT. CDR3 length: 19 amino acids. CDR3 nucleotides: TGTGCCAGCAGTGAACTCCCCCCCGGGACTAGCGGGAGGGTCGGGACCCAGTACTTC. This encodes CASSELPPGTSGRVGTQYF.

This clonotype showed up many times. The genes are TRBV29-1 and TRBJ1-2; D perhaps matches TRBD1 (6 bases). V was pared by 1 base and J by 4 bases, with 10 bases between. Germline V gene data show CDR1 as SQVTM and CDR2 as ANQGSEA. The CDR3 spans 13 residues. Written as DNA, the CDR3 is TGCAGCGTTGAAGGCAGGGGAGTCTATGGCTACACCTTC. This translates into CSVEGRGVYGYTF.